These 4 T cell receptor beta chains originate from one sample sequenced in a study of post-analysis software for immune sequencing data (dated by TCRdb to between 2014 and 2017). Summary of the overall study and its limitations: A few TRBV segments, including TRBV5-6, TRBV5-1 and TRBV20-1, were significantly more frequent in patients than controls.

The library relied on PCR. This sample was sequenced with an Illumina HiSeq 2500. To reduce PCR and sequencing biases, unique molecular identifiers were built into the TCR beta cDNA libraries. TCRdb reworked the public reads: Q25 trimming with fastp, MiXCR clone assembly, productive beta chains retained. A single entry per CDR3 protein holds the most common genes and DNA from its merged rows. Across this sample there are fewer than 550,000 distinct CDR3 sequences, with around 36% seen only once. The ten largest clones take up 4.5% to 7.5% of the sample. Their antigens are not known. The material sequenced was blood. The source is a girl aged 2-17 years with multiple sclerosis.

By share of the sample, this clonotype is medium-sized. The chain combines TRBV20-1 with TRBJ2-7; TRBD1 might be the D (6 bases). The CDR3 runs to 13 residues. Per the germline V gene, CDR1 is DFQATT and CDR2 is SNEGSKA (reference sequence). Trimming pared 4 bases from V and 4 bases from J, leaving 14 bases between. CDR3 loop: CSATRDNGYEQYF. In DNA form, the CDR3 reads TGCAGTGCTACTAGGGACAATGGGTACGAGCAGTACTTC.

This clonotype came up a few times. The chain couples TRBV4-1 to TRBJ1-1; a possible D gene is TRBD1 (5 bases). The germline V gene has CDR1 MGHRA and CDR2 YSYEKL. V lost 0 bases, J lost 1 base, and 9 bases lay in between. The CDR3 extends over 15 amino acids. As DNA, the CDR3 is TGCGCCAGCAGCCAAGAAGGGACCTGGAACACTGAAGCTTTCTTT. As protein: CASSQEGTWNTEAFF.

V and J are TRBV5-1 and TRBJ2-6, with D perhaps matching TRBD1 (6 bases). This CDR3 has 20 residues. CDR1 is SGHRS and CDR2 is YFSETQ in the germline V gene. The V and J ends lost 0 bases and 0 bases respectively, with 19 bases between them. CDR3 DNA: TGCGCCAGCAGCTTGGGGGGCCTAACAGGGTCACTCTCTGGGGCCAACGTCCTGACTTTC. It specifies CASSLGGLTGSLSGANVLTF.

This chain connects TRBV7-2 to TRBJ2-1, with 8 bases that match TRBD2. J gave up 1 base and V 2 bases, and 10 bases lay outside the gene matches. The CDR3 length is 18 residues. Germline CDR1 reads SGHTA; CDR2 reads FQGNSA. The CDR3 nucleotides are TGTGCCAGCAGCTTATCGGGCACTAGCGGCGGGTCCTACAATGAGCAGTTCTTC. This codes for CASSLSGTSGGSYNEQFF.